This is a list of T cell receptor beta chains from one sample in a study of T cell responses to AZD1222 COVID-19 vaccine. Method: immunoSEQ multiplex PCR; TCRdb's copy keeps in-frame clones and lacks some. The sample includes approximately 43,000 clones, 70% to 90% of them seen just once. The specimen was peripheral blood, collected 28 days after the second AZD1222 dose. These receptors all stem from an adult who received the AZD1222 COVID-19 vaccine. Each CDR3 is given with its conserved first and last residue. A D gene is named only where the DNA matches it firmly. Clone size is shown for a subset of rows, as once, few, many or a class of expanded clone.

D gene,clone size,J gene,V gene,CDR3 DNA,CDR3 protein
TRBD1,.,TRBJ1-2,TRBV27,TGTGCCAGCAGTTTAACCCAAGAGGGACAGGGAGACTATGGCTACACCTTC,CASSLTQEGQGDYGYTF
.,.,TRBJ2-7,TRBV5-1,TGCGCCAGCAGCTTGGCCGGACACGTGGCCTACGAGCAGTACTTC,CASSLAGHVAYEQYF
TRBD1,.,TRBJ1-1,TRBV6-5,TGTGCCAGCAGTTGGGGGGACAGGGCCACTGAAGCTTTCTTT,CASSWGDRATEAFF
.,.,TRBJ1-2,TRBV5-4,TGTGCCAGCAGTCCGCAGGGGACTACTAACTATGGCTACACCTTC,CASSPQGTTNYGYTF
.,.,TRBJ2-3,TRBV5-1,TGCGCCAGCAGCTTAGGGACCGAAGCTTACACAGATACGCAGTATTTT,CASSLGTEAYTDTQYF
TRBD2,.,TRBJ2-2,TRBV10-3,TGTGCCACCAACGGTTTGACTAGCGGGGGGCGGGGCACCGGGGAGCTGTTTTTT,CATNGLTSGGRGTGELFF
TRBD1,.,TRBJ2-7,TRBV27,TGTGCCAGCAGCATCACCACAGGGGGCTACGAGCAGTACTTC,CASSITTGGYEQYF
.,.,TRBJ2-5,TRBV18,TGTGCCAGCTCCCTTACCAGAGCTACCGAGACCCAGTACTTC,CASSLTRATETQYF
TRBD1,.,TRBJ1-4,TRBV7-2,TGTGCCAGCAGAAAGACAGGGGGGAATGAAAAACTGTTTTTT,CASRKTGGNEKLFF
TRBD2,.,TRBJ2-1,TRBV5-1,TGCGCCAGCAGCAAGAGCGGGAGTCGCAATGAGCAGTTCTTC,CASSKSGSRNEQFF
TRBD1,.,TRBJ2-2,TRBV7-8,TGTGCCAGCAGCCATACAACTAGACAGGGGGCGGGCGGGGAGCTGTTTTTT,CASSHTTRQGAGGELFF
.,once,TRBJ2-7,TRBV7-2,TGTGCCAGCAGCCAAGCTTGGGGCAACTCCTACGAGCAGTACTTC,CASSQAWGNSYEQYF
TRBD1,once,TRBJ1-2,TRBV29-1,TGCAGCGTTGGGACAGGGTCGTATGGCTACACCTTC,CSVGTGSYGYTF
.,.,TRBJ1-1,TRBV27,TGTGCCAGCAGTTTATCTGCCGGTAACACTGAAGCTTTCTTT,CASSLSAGNTEAFF
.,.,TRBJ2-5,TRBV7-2,TGTGCCAGCAGCACCCGGGACGGCCCAATGATGACCCAGTACTTC,CASSTRDGPMMTQYF
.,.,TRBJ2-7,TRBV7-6,TGTGCCAGCAGCTTCGTCCCTACGGCAGGGACCTACGAGCAGTACTTC,CASSFVPTAGTYEQYF
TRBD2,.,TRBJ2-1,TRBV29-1,TGCAGCGTTGTAACTAGCGGGAGCTACGATGAGCAGTTCTTC,CSVVTSGSYDEQFF
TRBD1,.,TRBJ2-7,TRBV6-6,TGTGCCAGCAGACCGACAGGGTTCTCCCTTTACGAGCAGTACTTC,CASRPTGFSLYEQYF
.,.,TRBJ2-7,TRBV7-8,TGTGCCAGCAGCTTAAGGGCGGTAAGCCTCTCCTACGAGCAGTACTTC,CASSLRAVSLSYEQYF
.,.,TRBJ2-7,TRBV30,TGTGCCTTTTCCGGACCTTACTACGAGCAGTACTTC,CAFSGPYYEQYF
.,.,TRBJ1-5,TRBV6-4,TGTGCCAGCAGTCTATATTACGGCAATCAGCCCCAGCATTTT,CASSLYYGNQPQHF
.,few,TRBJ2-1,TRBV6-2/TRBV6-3,TGTGCCAGCAGTTACTCAGCAAGAGGGTCGGGCTACAATGAGCAGTTCTTC,CASSYSARGSGYNEQFF